Below are 29 T cell receptor beta chains sequenced from a single sample in a study of regulatory T cells in long-lasting Graves disease. The authors built TCR beta libraries using iRepertoire HTBI primers and Arm-PCR of CDR3 regions. TCRdb analysed the multiplex PCR reads with MiXCR anew, one entry per CDR3 protein. The sample records 360,000 or so distinct CDR3 sequences, roughly 15% being singletons. Time point here: newly diagnosed GD, antithyroid drugs for less than 3 months. The TCR library used RNA extracted from PBMCs. This sample also appeared in a second study, on T cells in Graves' hyperthyroidism and ophthalmopathy.

The sample in question was peripheral blood mononuclear cells (PBMCs), obtained at new diagnosis, from a patient treated with antithyroid drugs. These receptors all stem from a woman aged 18 to 35 with Graves disease.

The CDR3 sequence: CAWSAGQLNYGYTF. Written as DNA, the CDR3 is TGTGCCTGGAGTGCGGGACAGCTGAACTATGGCTACACCTTC. The chain uses TRBV30 and TRBJ1-2, with 7 nucleotides matching TRBD1. Germline V gene sequence: CDR1 GTSNPN, CDR2 SVGIG (reference sequence). CDR3 size: 14 residues. Losses at the gene ends were 1 base for V and 2 bases for J; bases not matched to a gene: 4. Full variable domain (missing parts from reference TRBV30 and TRBJ1-2): SQTIHQWPATLVQPVGSPLSLECTVEGTSNPNLYWYRQAAGRGLQLLFYSVGIGQISSEVPQNLSASRPQDRQFILSSKKLLLSDSGFYLCAWSAGQLNYGYTFGSGTRLTVV.

The CDR3 here is CASSYPGLSYEQYF. The CDR3 bases are TGTGCCAGCAGTTACCCGGGACTCTCCTACGAGCAGTACTTC. This chain uses TRBV6-2 or TRBV6-3 with TRBJ2-7; D possibly corresponds to TRBD2 (6 bases). Trimming left V 2 bases short and J 0 bases short, with 8 bases between. Germline assignment: CDR1 MNHEY and CDR2 SVGEGT. The CDR3 runs 14 residues.

V is TRBV5-4 and J is TRBJ1-1, with 7 bases aligning to TRBD1. Germline-derived CDR1 and CDR2 are SGHNT and YYREEE (reference sequence). The CDR3 covers 14 residues. With 1 base clipped from V and 4 bases from J, the junction kept 4 bases outside the gene matches. CDR3 nucleotides: TGTGCCAGCAGCTTGAGGGGGCTGGGCACTGAAGCTTTCTTT. Amino acids: CASSLRGLGTEAFF.

This clonotype was detected only a few times. This rearrangement joins TRBV27 to TRBJ2-1; D call uncertain. V lost 5 bases and J lost 5, with 7 bases in between. The CDR3 contains 12 residues. Germline loops: CDR1 MNHEY, CDR2 SMNVEV (reference sequence). Here the CDR3 DNA reads TGTGCCAGCAGTGAATCTGACAATGAGCAGTTCTTC. It specifies CASSESDNEQFF.

This clonotype was seen ten or more times. The rearrangement joins TRBV13 to TRBJ2-7, with 8 positions matching TRBD1. J lost 6 bases, V lost 5 bases, and 9 bases had no gene match. CDR1 is PRHDT and CDR2 is FYEKMQ in the germline V gene (reference sequence). The CDR3 covers 14 residues. CDR3 residues: CASSTRTGTREQYF. In DNA, the CDR3 is TGTGCCAGCAGCACACGGACAGGGACTCGCGAGCAGTACTTC. Drawing the rest from reference TRBV13 and TRBJ2-7, the complete variable domain is AAGVIQSPRHLIKEKRETATLKCYPIPRHDTVYWYQQGPGQDPQFLISFYEKMQSDKGSIPDRFSAQQFSDYHSELNMSSLELGDSALYFCASSTRTGTREQYFGPGTRLTVT.

This clonotype was observed many times. The chain carries TRBV7-2 and TRBJ2-7; D possibly matches TRBD1 or TRBD2 (5 bases each). Germline V gives CDR1 SGHTA, CDR2 FQGNSA. V was shortened by 4 bases and J by 3 bases, with 10 bases between the two germline ends. This CDR3 region has 13 residues. CDR3 nucleotide sequence: TGTGCCAGCAGCTGGGGACCCAGCTACGAGCAGTACTTC. Its protein is CASSWGPSYEQYF.

This clonotype was seen only a few times. The rearrangement uses TRBV6-1 and TRBJ2-7; no clear D. Trimming removed 2 bases from V and 0 bases from J, with 11 bases in between. Germline CDR1 is MNHNS and CDR2 is SASEGT. The length of the CDR3 is 15 residues. The chain's CDR3 is CASSELSRSSYEQYF. CDR3 sequence (DNA): TGTGCCAGCAGTGAATTGTCCAGAAGCTCCTACGAGCAGTACTTC.

This clonotype showed up many times. CDR3 DNA sequence: TGTGCCAGCAGCTTAGTAGGTGGCGGTGAGCAGTTCTTC. Its translation: CASSLVGGGEQFF. V and J are TRBV11-2 and TRBJ2-1, with no clear D. The V end was cut by 1 base, the J end by 9 bases, with 10 bases between. Per germline, CDR1 SGHAT and CDR2 FQNNGV. This CDR3 is 13 amino acids long.

This clonotype was observed many times. This rearrangement joins TRBV30 to TRBJ1-1, with D perhaps matching TRBD1 (6 bases). Trimming left V 2 bases short and J 6 bases short, with 16 bases between. Germline CDR1 is GTSNPN and CDR2 is SVGIG (reference sequence). The CDR3 length is 14 residues. The DNA for the CDR3 is TGTGCCTGGAGTCTATCAGGGGTCGCAGCTGAAGCTTTCTTT. Residues: CAWSLSGVAAEAFF.

This clonotype was detected ten times or more. The chain joins TRBV5-1 to TRBJ2-7; D is unresolved. The ends were cut back, 0 bases at V and 2 bases at J, with 9 bases in the middle. The CDR3 is 14 amino acids. The germline CDR1 and CDR2 sequences are SGHRS and YFSETQ. The CDR3 here is CASSLDRITYEQYF. DNA of the CDR3: TGCGCCAGCAGCTTGGACCGAATTACCTACGAGCAGTACTTC.

The V gene is TRBV11-2, the J gene TRBJ2-1; D possibly corresponds to TRBD2 (6 bases). The V and J ends lost 5 bases and 4 bases respectively, with 9 bases between them. This CDR3 is built from 13 residues. CDR1 is SGHAT and CDR2 is FQNNGV in the germline V gene. The CDR3 region is CASSLARYNEQFF. CDR3 bases: TGTGCCAGCAGCCTAGCGAGATACAATGAGCAGTTCTTC.

V usage is TRBV19 and J usage is TRBJ2-6; D not certain. The V end lost 4 bases, the J end lost 13 bases, and 17 bases lay between the germline ends. Germline V gene lookup returns CDR1 LNHDA and CDR2 SQIVND (reference sequence). The CDR3 extends over 14 amino acids. The CDR3 protein is CASSTGPSLGVLTF. CDR3 sequence (DNA): TGTGCCAGTAGTACCGGGCCCTCCCTTGGGGTCCTGACTTTC.

The CDR3 DNA reads TGTGCCAGCAGCTTGGGTACGGGGCCGGGCTCCTACAATGAGCAGTTCTTC. Translating it yields CASSLGTGPGSYNEQFF. The chain employs TRBV5-4 and TRBJ2-1; D is perhaps TRBD1 or TRBD2 (5 bases each). The CDR3 spans 17 residues. Trimming pared 0 bases from V and 0 bases from J, leaving 13 bases between. The germline V gene encodes CDR1 SGHNT and CDR2 YYREEE (reference sequence).

This clonotype has more than one count but fewer than ten. This sequence joins TRBV28 and TRBJ2-1, with 9 nucleotides matching TRBD2. The length of the CDR3 is 19 residues. Germline V gene data show CDR1 as MDHEN and CDR2 as SYDVKM. J gave up 3 bases and V 2 bases, and 14 bases lay outside the gene matches. The DNA for the CDR3 is TGTGCCAGCAGTTTAGGGGGTGGAGGCGGGGGGGGCAGCTACAATGAGCAGTTCTTC. Translating gives CASSLGGGGGGGSYNEQFF.

The chain employs TRBV12-3 or TRBV12-4 and TRBJ2-2; 9 nucleotides align to TRBD1. The CDR3 sequence is 17 residues long. The J segment lost 1 base and the V segment lost 4 bases, leaving 7 bases of the junction unmatched. The CDR3 protein is CASSYIQGARNTGELFF. The DNA of the CDR3 is TGTGCCAGCAGTTACATACAGGGGGCCCGGAACACCGGGGAGCTGTTTTTT.

This clonotype was recorded once. A much larger clone sits a single nucleotide away, making a read error possible. The gene calls are TRBV18 and TRBJ2-4, with a possible D match to TRBD2 (6 bases). The CDR3 has 16 amino acids. Per germline, CDR1 KGHSH and CDR2 LQKENI. CDR3 loop: CASSPRDSLAKNIQCF. In DNA, the CDR3 is TGTGCCAGCTCCCCAAGAGACTCACTAGCCAAAAACATTCAGTGCTTC.

The chain links TRBV20-1 to TRBJ2-2; 10 positions agree with TRBD1. Unmatched junction bases numbered 11, after V lost 6 bases and J lost 7 bases. This CDR3 contains 15 residues. Germline CDR1 DFQATT, CDR2 SNEGSKA (reference sequence). CDR3 sequence reads: CSAQGQGGDHGELFF. CDR3 sequence (DNA): TGCAGTGCACAAGGACAGGGGGGAGATCACGGGGAGCTGTTTTTT.

This clonotype was found many times. The chain couples TRBV30 to TRBJ2-5; 7 bases fit TRBD1. Germline CDR1 is GTSNPN and CDR2 is SVGIG (reference sequence). J was trimmed by 7 bases and V by 2 bases; bases with no gene match: 4. The CDR3 contains 12 residues. The CDR3 coding sequence is TGTGCCTGGAGTACAGGGGATCTGACCCAGTACTTC. Its translation is CAWSTGDLTQYF.

This clonotype was observed at least ten times. V gene TRBV7-8 combines with J gene TRBJ2-7, with 10 nucleotides matching TRBD1. With 3 bases clipped from V and 2 bases from J, the junction kept 10 bases outside the gene matches. The length of the CDR3 is 17 residues. The V gene's germline CDR1 is SGHVS and CDR2 FQNEAQ. For the CDR3, the DNA is TGTGCCAGCAGCTTTCTAGTAGGGACAGGGGATACCTACGAGCAGTACTTC. This codes for CASSFLVGTGDTYEQYF.

This clonotype was seen ten or more times. The J gene is TRBJ1-3, the V gene TRBV5-1, with 8 bases matching TRBD1. This CDR3 is built from 16 residues. Trimming removed 5 bases from V and 0 bases from J; junction bases left unmatched: 7. Germline V gene sequence: CDR1 SGHRS, CDR2 YFSETQ. CDR3 residues: CASSPGGTSSGNTIYF. CDR3 DNA: TGCGCCAGCAGTCCAGGGGGCACGAGCTCTGGAAACACCATATATTTT.

V usage is TRBV4-1 and J usage is TRBJ2-5; 7 nucleotides match TRBD2. From germline, CDR1 is MGHRA and CDR2 YSYEKL. V gave up 3 bases and J gave up 1 base; unmatched junction bases: 2. The CDR3 has 14 residues. The DNA of the CDR3 is TGCGCCAGCAGCCACCTAGCGGCCCAAGAGACCCAGTACTTC. Amino acids: CASSHLAAQETQYF.

The chain carries TRBV19 and TRBJ2-1; D is ambiguous. Trimming removed 5 bases from V and 2 bases from J, with 13 bases in between. CDR1 and CDR2 (germline): LNHDA, SQIVND (reference sequence). The CDR3 is made up of 15 amino acids. CDR3 nucleotide sequence: TGTGCCAGTAGTTGGGGTATCTCTCCCTACAATGAGCAGTTCTTC. Amino acid sequence: CASSWGISPYNEQFF.

This clonotype has at least ten counts. The chain is built from TRBV28 and TRBJ1-4; TRBD1 agrees at 10 bases. CDR1 and CDR2 (germline): MDHEN, SYDVKM. Trimming at V came to 5 bases and at J to 8 bases, leaving 5 bases not matched to a gene. This CDR3 comprises 14 residues. CDR3 sequence reads: CASSRQGASEKLFF. CDR3 coding DNA: TGTGCCAGCAGTCGACAGGGGGCATCAGAAAAACTGTTTTTT. Full variable domain (rest looked up from reference TRBV28 and TRBJ1-4): DVKVTQSSRYLVKRTGEKVFLECVQDMDHENMFWYRQDPGLGLRLIYFSYDVKMKEKGDIPEGYSVSREKKERFSLILESASTNQTSMYLCASSRQGASEKLFFGSGTQLSVL.

V and J are TRBV10-3 and TRBJ1-2; maybe TRBD1 (5 bases). CDR1 is ENHRY, CDR2 SYGVKD, per germline. The V gene lost 0 bases and the J gene lost 4 bases, with 12 bases spanning the gap. The CDR3 consists of 15 residues. CDR3 coding DNA: TGTGCCATCAGTGAGTCGGCAGGGAAGGGCTATGGCTACACCTTC. Residues: CAISESAGKGYGYTF.

The V gene is TRBV9, the J gene TRBJ1-1; no reliable D call. The CDR3 is 14 amino acids. The V end lost 4 bases, the J end lost 6 bases, and 16 bases lay between the germline ends. Germline-derived CDR1 and CDR2 are SGDLS and YYNGEE. CDR3 coding DNA: TGTGCCAGCAGCCCCACCCCTCTTTATCCTGAAGCTTTCTTT. Its protein is CASSPTPLYPEAFF.

The chain links TRBV11-2 to TRBJ2-3, with 11 bases that match TRBD2. Germline CDR1 is SGHAT and CDR2 is FQNNGV. V trimming: 1 base; J trimming: 3 bases; junction bases outside the gene matches: 6. The CDR3 runs to 17 residues. The CDR3: CASSLGLAGGPTDTQYF. The CDR3 DNA is TGTGCCAGCAGCTTAGGGTTAGCGGGAGGGCCGACAGATACGCAGTATTTT.

The table lists this clonotype with many counts. The chain joins TRBV11-2 to TRBJ2-4, with D perhaps TRBD2 (6 bases). Trimming pared 5 bases from V and 0 bases from J, leaving 17 bases between. The CDR3 has 17 amino acids. The V gene's germline CDR1 is SGHAT and CDR2 FQNNGV. The DNA of the CDR3 is TGTGCCAGCAGCGCACTCGCGGGAACTTTAGCCAAAAACATTCAGTACTTC. Amino acid sequence: CASSALAGTLAKNIQYF.

This clonotype was picked up many times. The rearrangement links TRBV7-2 to TRBJ2-1; D may be TRBD2 (5 bases). The V gene lost 5 bases and the J gene lost 0 bases, with 11 bases spanning the gap. CDR3 length equals 15 residues. Germline CDR1 reads SGHTA; CDR2 reads FQGNSA. The CDR3 reads CASSRDTSSYNEQFF. DNA of the CDR3: TGTGCCAGCAGCCGTGACACTAGCTCCTACAATGAGCAGTTCTTC.

This clonotype was seen ten or more times. V usage is TRBV12-3 or TRBV12-4 and J usage is TRBJ2-2; possibly TRBD2 for D (7 bases). The CDR3 runs to 15 residues. The ends were cut back, 5 bases at V and 7 bases at J, with 17 bases in the middle. In DNA form, the CDR3 reads TGTGCCAGCAGTCCCGTGCGGGGGCGGGTCGGGGAGCTGTTTTTT. Its protein product is CASSPVRGRVGELFF.